This T cell receptor beta chain appears in the sequencing data of a study of T cell responses to AZD1222 COVID-19 vaccine. Study-wide findings and caveats: Donors were chiefly white British, with a greater number of females, and clonal diversity was perhaps underestimated. Among spike-specific TCRs, nearly half reportedly target unmutated variant regions.

Notes on this clone: The antigen is not known.

Sequencing used immunoSEQ multiplex PCR; TCRdb keeps in-frame clones, though not all of them. The repertoire includes 100,000 to 120,000 clones, around 90% of them detected once, and around 1.5% sits in the top ten. CDR1 and CDR2 from the germline V gene are LGHDT and YNNKEL (reference sequence). V lost 6 bases, J lost 6 bases, and 8 bases lay in between. This CDR3 region has 12 residues. V gene TRBV3-1 (or the pseudogene TRBV3-2) combines with J gene TRBJ2-2; D is uncertain. The input for sequencing was peripheral blood, taken on day 0 of AZD1222 vaccination. This TCR was sampled from an adult in good health. CDR3 protein: CASRSTSGELFF. CDR3 nucleotide sequence: TGTGCCAGCAGGTCAACGTCCGGGGAGCTGTTTTTT.